This note documents a single T cell receptor (beta chain) sequence. This sample stems from a study of blood T cell repertoires in COVID-19. Study-wide background: From the United States, Italy and Spain came samples of acute and convalescent COVID-19. PBMCs, B-cell-depleted T cells, or T cells were the source of the cDNA or gDNA that made up the material.

As originally analysed: Quantification of nucleated cells was approximated via reference gene primer amplification. Some clones are missing from TCRdb's copy, which holds only in-frame ones; the method was immunoSEQ multiplex PCR. That table gives V, J and clone size, and the DNA gave D and trimming. This sample has around 56,000 clones, with 80% found just once. The specimen sequenced was peripheral blood. The receptor's source is a man between 60 and 75 years old with acute or convalescent COVID-19.

The CDR3 here is CASRKTSGGAGEQFF. CDR3 nucleotides: TGTGCCAGCAGAAAGACTAGCGGGGGGGCGGGTGAGCAGTTCTTC. The gene calls are TRBV2 and TRBJ2-1, with 14 bases that match TRBD2. After removal of 6 bases from V and 9 bases from J, the junction contained 7 bases not matched to a gene. Germline CDR1 reads SNHLY; CDR2 reads FYNNEI. This CDR3 contains 15 residues.